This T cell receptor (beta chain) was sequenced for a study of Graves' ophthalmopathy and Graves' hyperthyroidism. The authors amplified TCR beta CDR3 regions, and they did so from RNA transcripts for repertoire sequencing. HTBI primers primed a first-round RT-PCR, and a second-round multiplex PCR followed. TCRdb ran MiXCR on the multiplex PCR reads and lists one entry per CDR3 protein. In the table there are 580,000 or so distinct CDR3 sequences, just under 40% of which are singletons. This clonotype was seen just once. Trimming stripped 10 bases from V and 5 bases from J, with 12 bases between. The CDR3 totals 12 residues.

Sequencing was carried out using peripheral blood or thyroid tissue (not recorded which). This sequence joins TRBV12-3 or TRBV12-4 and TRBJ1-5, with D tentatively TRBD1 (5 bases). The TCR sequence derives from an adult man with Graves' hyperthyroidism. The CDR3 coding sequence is TGTGCCACGAACCGGGACTATCAGCCCCAGCATTTT. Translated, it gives CATNRDYQPQHF.